What follows are 19 T cell receptor beta chains derived from one specimen sequenced in a study of T cell repertoires in cytomegalovirus infection. TCRdb recomputed calls from the reads with MiXCR, one row per CDR3 protein. Of around 900,000 distinct CDR3 sequences in the sample, 25% to 40% were seen once. For these receptors, no antigen is known. The sequenced sample was cultured CD8+ T cells from PBMCs, obtained from culture after CMV antigen stimulation. Source of these receptors: a human donor in good health (CMV status not recorded). Some clones in this sample may be carry-over from other donors' samples.

The chain combines TRBV7-4 with TRBJ2-3, with 10 positions matching TRBD1. V shed 5 bases and J 8 bases; nucleotides not matched to a gene: 7. The CDR3 runs 14 residues. The germline CDR1 and CDR2 sequences are SGHVT and SQSDAQ. The chain's CDR3 is CASSEGQGRVTQYF. The CDR3 DNA sequence: TGTGCCAGCAGCGAGGGACAGGGGAGGGTTACGCAGTATTTT. The full variable domain, in which reference TRBV7-4 and TRBJ2-3 provide the parts outside the CDR3, is GAGVSQSPRYKVAKRGRDVALRCDSISGHVTLYWYRQTLGQGSEVLTYSQSDAQRDKSGRPSGRFSAERPERSVSTLKIQRTEQGDSAVYLCASSEGQGRVTQYFGPGTRLTVL.

The CDR3 bases are TGTGCCAGCAGCCGAGGGACTCCAAACGCGTGGTCACCCCTCCACTTT. Protein sequence: CASSRGTPNAWSPLHF. The chain employs TRBV6-5 and TRBJ1-6; D might be TRBD1 (5 bases). Germline assignment: CDR1 MNHEY and CDR2 SVGAGI. Between the trimmed V and J ends, which lost 6 bases and 10 bases, there was a span of 22 bases. The CDR3 spans 16 residues.

This clonotype has more than one count but fewer than ten. The gene calls are TRBV2 and TRBJ2-3, with D unclear. V gave up 7 bases and J gave up 1 base, with 12 bases separating them. The CDR3 covers 14 residues. Per the germline V gene, CDR1 is SNHLY and CDR2 is FYNNEI. CDR3 protein: CASTFRVRTDTQYF. The CDR3 coding sequence is TGTGCCAGCACCTTTCGGGTCCGCACAGATACGCAGTATTTT.

The rearrangement links TRBV7-9 to TRBJ2-1; 14 nucleotides align to TRBD2. This CDR3 contains 18 residues. The germline V gene encodes CDR1 SEHNR and CDR2 FQNEAQ (reference sequence). Trimming took 5 bases from V and 4 from J; bases not matched to a gene: 10. CDR3 loop: CASSPTPGLAGVYNEQFF. CDR3 in DNA: TGTGCCAGCAGCCCAACCCCGGGACTAGCGGGGGTGTACAATGAGCAGTTCTTC.

On this clonotype itself: The junction and the germline gene differ at one end; a read error may be behind it. V usage is TRBV7-2 and J usage is TRBJ2-3; TRBD2 agrees at 11 bases. This CDR3 comprises 15 residues. CDR1 and CDR2 (germline): SGHTA, FQGNSA. Here the CDR3 reads CVSSNSGGAADTQYF. CDR3 nucleotide sequence: TGTGTCAGCAGCAATAGCGGGGGGGCAGCAGATACGCAGTATTTT.

This clonotype came up a few times. The rearrangement joins TRBV6-2 or TRBV6-3 to TRBJ2-7; no definite D call. This CDR3 region has 13 residues. Germline CDR1 reads MNHEY; CDR2 reads SVGEGT. The V gene lost 7 bases and the J gene lost 2 bases, with 12 bases spanning the gap. CDR3 DNA: TGTGCCAGCAACGATGGGTACACCTACGAGCAGTACGTC. Translating gives CASNDGYTYEQYV.

This clonotype was seen a few times. The V and J genes are TRBV9 and TRBJ2-5; TRBD2 matches 12 bases. The V gene end was trimmed by 2 bases and the J gene end by 7 bases; junction bases not matched to a gene: 6. This CDR3 is built from 15 residues. Germline-derived CDR1 and CDR2 are SGDLS and YYNGEE. The CDR3 nucleotides are TGTGCCAGCAGCGTCCGACTAGCGGGGGAGGGGACCCAGTACTTC. Protein sequence: CASSVRLAGEGTQYF. The entire variable domain, with the rest obtained from reference TRBV9 and TRBJ2-5, is as follows: DSGVTQTPKHLITATGQRVTLRCSPRSGDLSVYWYQQSLDQGLQFLIQYYNGEERAKGNILERFSAQQFPDLHSELNLSSLELGDSALYFCASSVRLAGEGTQYFGPGTRLLVL.

There are a few counts of this clonotype. Here the CDR3 reads CASSGGARFDEQFF. In nucleotides, the CDR3 is TGCGCCAGCTCAGGCGGGGCCCGTTTCGATGAGCAGTTCTTC. V gene TRBV4-3 combines with J gene TRBJ2-1; TRBD2 might be the D (6 bases). The CDR3 is made up of 14 amino acids. The germline V gene has CDR1 LGHNA and CDR2 YSLEER. V was shortened by 8 bases and J by 8 bases, with 19 bases between the two germline ends.

V usage is TRBV7-6 and J usage is TRBJ2-5, with D unresolved. CDR3 length: 14 amino acids. Germline CDR1 is SGHVS and CDR2 is FNYEAQ. Trimming shortened V by 1 base and J by 0 bases, and 6 bases separated the two germline ends. DNA for the CDR3: TGTGCCAGCAGCTTAGAAACAGACCAAGAGACCCAGTACTTC. Translation gives CASSLETDQETQYF.

This chain joins TRBV7-9 and TRBJ1-2; no reliable D call. The CDR3 consists of 14 residues. The germline V gene encodes CDR1 SEHNR and CDR2 FQNEAQ (reference sequence). V gave up 2 bases and J gave up 6 bases, with 13 bases separating them. The CDR3 loop reads CASSLSPVLNGYTF. In DNA, the CDR3 is TGTGCCAGCAGCTTATCTCCCGTCCTAAATGGCTACACCTTC.

This clonotype was counted a few times. V and J are TRBV15 and TRBJ2-7; 8 bases align to TRBD2. Germline V gene sequence: CDR1 LNHNV, CDR2 YYDKDF (reference sequence). The V and J ends lost 3 bases and 2 bases, in that order; junction bases with no gene match: 12. CDR3 length equals 17 residues. The CDR3 sequence is CATSSTLLTGGAYEQYF. The DNA of the CDR3 is TGTGCCACCAGCAGCACCCTCTTGACGGGGGGGGCCTACGAGCAGTACTTC.

V and J are TRBV12-3 or TRBV12-4 and TRBJ2-5; D unclear. Trimming shortened V by 8 bases and J by 4 bases, and 11 bases separated the two germline ends. The CDR3 extends over 12 amino acids. The CDR3 nucleotides are TGTGCCAGCCAGCAGAATCGAGAGACCCAGTACTTC. It is translated as CASQQNRETQYF.

The table lists this clonotype with many counts. The V and J genes are TRBV7-8 and TRBJ2-3, with no clear D. Germline assignment: CDR1 SGHVS and CDR2 FQNEAQ. Trimming left V 8 bases short and J 2 bases short, with 11 bases between. The CDR3 is 13 residues long. CDR3 in amino acids: CASLKSATDTQYF. CDR3 nucleotides: TGTGCCAGCCTGAAGAGCGCCACAGATACGCAGTATTTT.

The chain joins TRBV5-5 to TRBJ1-1, with 9 bases matching TRBD1. There are 17 residues in the CDR3. Germline loops: CDR1 SGHKS, CDR2 YYEKEE (reference sequence). The junction had 10 bases not matched to a gene; V was cut back by 4 bases and J by 0 bases. The CDR3 coding sequence is TGTGCCAGCAGCCCGGGACAGGGAAGGGGAGTGAACACTGAAGCTTTCTTT. It translates to CASSPGQGRGVNTEAFF. Combining the CDR3 with reference TRBV5-5 and TRBJ1-1 gives the whole variable domain DAGVTQSPTHLIKTRGQQVTLRCSPISGHKSVSWYQQVLGQGPQFIFQYYEKEERGRGNFPDRFSARQFPNYSSELNVNALLLGDSALYLCASSPGQGRGVNTEAFFGQGTRLTVV.

J is TRBJ2-7 and V is TRBV6-8, with TRBD1 matching over 7 bases. The trim removed 5 bases at V and 3 bases at J, leaving 10 bases unmatched. Germline loops: CDR1 MNHGY, CDR2 SAAAGT. The CDR3 spans 15 residues. The CDR3 nucleotides are TGTGCCAGCAGTCCTCAGGGGGACCTCGGCTACGAGCAGTACTTC. It encodes CASSPQGDLGYEQYF.

V usage is TRBV9 and J usage is TRBJ2-2; 11 bases agree with TRBD1. The CDR3 length is 17 residues. Trimming at V came to 1 base and at J to 3 bases, leaving 5 bases not matched to a gene. The germline V gene has CDR1 SGDLS and CDR2 YYNGEE. The CDR3 DNA is TGTGCCAGCAGCGTACCCCGGGACAGGGGGGACACCGGGGAGCTGTTTTTT. Translation: CASSVPRDRGDTGELFF.

The table lists this clonotype with a few counts. The chain uses TRBV5-6 and TRBJ1-3; TRBD1 matches 7 bases. The CDR3 extends over 16 amino acids. The germline V gene has CDR1 SGHDT and CDR2 YYEEEE. The V and J ends lost 3 bases and 0 bases, in that order; junction bases with no gene match: 6. CDR3 sequence reads: CASSWGQLYSGNTIYF. The CDR3 coding sequence is TGTGCCAGCAGCTGGGGACAGCTTTACTCTGGAAACACCATATATTTT.

This clonotype was seen more than once but under ten times. The J gene is TRBJ1-2, the V gene TRBV19; 7 nucleotides align to TRBD1. V shed 5 bases and J 2 bases; nucleotides not matched to a gene: 14. CDR1 is LNHDA, CDR2 SQIVND, per germline (reference sequence). The CDR3 totals 17 residues. The chain's CDR3 is CASSVTGTAERNYGYTF. CDR3 nucleotide sequence: TGTGCCAGTAGTGTCACCGGGACAGCGGAAAGAAACTATGGCTACACCTTC.

This clonotype was counted between two and nine times. The V call is TRBV7-8, the J call TRBJ2-1, with 10 bases that match TRBD1. The CDR3 spans 15 residues. V shed 3 bases and J 8 bases; nucleotides not matched to a gene: 7. Germline CDR1 and CDR2: SGHVS and FQNEAQ. In nucleotides, the CDR3 is TGTGCCAGCAGCTTTCCGGGACAGGGGCTCCATGAGCAGTTCTTC. It is translated as CASSFPGQGLHEQFF.